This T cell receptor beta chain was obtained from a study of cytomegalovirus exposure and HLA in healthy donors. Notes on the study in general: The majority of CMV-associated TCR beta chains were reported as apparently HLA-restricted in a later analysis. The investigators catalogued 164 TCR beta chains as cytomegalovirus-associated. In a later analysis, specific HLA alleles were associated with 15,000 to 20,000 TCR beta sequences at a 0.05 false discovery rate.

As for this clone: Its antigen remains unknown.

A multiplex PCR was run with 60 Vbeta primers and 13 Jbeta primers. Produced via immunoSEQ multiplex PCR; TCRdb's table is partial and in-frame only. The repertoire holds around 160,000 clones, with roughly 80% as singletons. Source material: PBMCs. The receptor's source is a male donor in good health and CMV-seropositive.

CDR3 nucleotide sequence: TGTGCCAGTAGTATAGTGAGGGTCTCTAGCAATCAGCCCCAGCATTTT. Translation gives CASSIVRVSSNQPQHF. The rearrangement joins TRBV19 to TRBJ1-5; no definite D call. Per the germline V gene, CDR1 is LNHDA and CDR2 is SQIVND (reference sequence). CDR3 length: 16 amino acids. V lost 1 base, J lost 0 bases, and 10 bases lay in between.